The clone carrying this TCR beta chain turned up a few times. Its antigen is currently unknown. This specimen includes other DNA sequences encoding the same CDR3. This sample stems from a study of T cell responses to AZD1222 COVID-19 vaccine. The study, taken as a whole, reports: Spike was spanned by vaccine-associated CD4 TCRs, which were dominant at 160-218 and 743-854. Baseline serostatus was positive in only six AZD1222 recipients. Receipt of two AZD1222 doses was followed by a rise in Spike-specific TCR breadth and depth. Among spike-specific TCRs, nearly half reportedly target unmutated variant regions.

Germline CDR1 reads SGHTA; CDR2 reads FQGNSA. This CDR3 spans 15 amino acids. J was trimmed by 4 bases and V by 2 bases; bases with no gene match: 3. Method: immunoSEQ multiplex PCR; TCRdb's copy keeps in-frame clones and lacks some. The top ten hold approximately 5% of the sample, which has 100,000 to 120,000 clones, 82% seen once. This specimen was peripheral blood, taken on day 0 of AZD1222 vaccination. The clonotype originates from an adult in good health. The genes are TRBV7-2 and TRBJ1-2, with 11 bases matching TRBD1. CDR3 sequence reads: CASSLTGQGGYGYTF. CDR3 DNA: TGTGCCAGCAGCTTAACGGGACAGGGGGGCTATGGCTACACCTTC.